Each of the 23 T cell receptor beta chains below was sequenced from the same sample in a study of beta chain features in type 1 diabetes. Expressed TCRB transcripts were sequenced after all isolated RNA was converted to cDNA. This table comes from immunoSEQ multiplex PCR, and its TCRdb copy is limited to in-frame clones, with some not included. The top ten clones hold approximately 0.019% of a sample with more than 300,000 clones, over 13% of them seen once. Sample: naive CD4+ T cells from blood. These receptors originate from a woman in her late teens or twenties in good health.

The J gene is TRBJ2-1, the V gene TRBV28; D remains unclear. The CDR3 is 10 residues long. CDR1 and CDR2 (germline): MDHEN, SYDVKM. Trimming stripped 6 bases from V and 7 bases from J, with 4 bases between. Here the CDR3 DNA reads TGTGCCAGCAGGAGGAATGAGCAGTTCTTC. Its translation: CASRRNEQFF.

This clone showed up just a few times. The rearrangement joins TRBV9 to TRBJ2-5, with 10 bases lining up with TRBD2. Germline V CDR1 and CDR2: SGDLS, YYNGEE. CDR3 length: 15 residues. J was trimmed by 9 bases and V by 3 bases; bases with no gene match: 11. CDR3 DNA sequence: TGTGCCAGCAGCGGCCGGACTAGCGGCTCCAGGGCCCAGTACTTC. Encoded protein: CASSGRTSGSRAQYF.

This clone was seen more than once but under ten times. The CDR3 DNA reads TGTGCCAGCAGCTCCCACGGGGGTTTGGACGGCTACACCTTC. Translating it yields CASSSHGGLDGYTF. The chain recombines TRBV7-2 with TRBJ1-2; D perhaps matches TRBD1 (5 bases). The CDR3 has 14 amino acids. V was cut by 4 bases and J by 8 bases, with 17 bases left in between. Germline V gene lookup returns CDR1 SGHTA and CDR2 FQGNSA. Full variable domain (outside the CDR3, taken from reference TRBV7-2 and TRBJ1-2): GAGVSQSPSNKVTEKGKDVELRCDPISGHTALYWYRQSLGQGLEFLIYFQGNSAPDKSGLPSDRFSAERTGGSVSTLTIQRTQQEDSAVYLCASSSHGGLDGYTFGSGTRLTVV.

The chain has TRBV18 and TRBJ2-7, with 9 nucleotides matching TRBD1. The CDR3 has 15 residues. V shed 3 bases, J shed 4 bases, and the junction held 7 bases outside the gene matches. CDR1 is KGHSH, CDR2 LQKENI, per germline. CDR3 nucleotides: TGTGCCAGCTCACCTACTAGGACAGGGGATTACGAGCAGTACTTC. Translation: CASSPTRTGDYEQYF.

The chain recombines TRBV7-9 with TRBJ2-7, with 9 bases lining up with TRBD1. Germline CDR1 reads SEHNR; CDR2 reads FQNEAQ (reference sequence). This CDR3 is built from 15 residues. V was clipped by 0 bases and J by 1 base; unmatched bases: 1. The DNA for the CDR3 is TGTGCCAGCAGCTTAGCAGGGACAGGGTCCTACGAGCAGTACTTC. This gives the protein CASSLAGTGSYEQYF.

The gene calls are TRBV7-3 and TRBJ2-6, with D hard to call. Germline V lookup: CDR1 SGHTA, CDR2 FQGTGA. Trimming shortened V by 4 bases and J by 4 bases, and 11 bases separated the two germline ends. The CDR3 is made up of 15 amino acids. The CDR3 loop reads CASSSVLSGANVLTF. In DNA form, the CDR3 reads TGTGCCAGCAGCTCCGTCCTATCCGGGGCCAACGTCCTGACTTTC.

The chain recombines TRBV5-4 with TRBJ2-7, with D hard to call. In germline, CDR1 is SGHNT, CDR2 YYREEE (reference sequence). V dropped 0 bases and J dropped 0 bases, with 7 bases sitting between them. The CDR3 sequence is 14 residues long. CDR3 in DNA: TGTGCCAGCAGCTTGGGTCCGAGCTCCTACGAGCAGTACTTC. Translated: CASSLGPSSYEQYF.

The chain couples TRBV7-2 to TRBJ1-1; 7 bases agree with TRBD1. V trimming: 5 bases; J trimming: 2 bases; junction bases outside the gene matches: 8. CDR1 is SGHTA and CDR2 is FQGNSA in the germline V gene. The length of the CDR3 is 15 residues. The DNA for the CDR3 is TGTGCCAGCAGCCCCAGACAGGGTCATAACACTGAAGCTTTCTTT. It specifies CASSPRQGHNTEAFF.

The genes are TRBV11-2 and TRBJ1-1; TRBD1 is a possible D gene (5 bases). This CDR3 is built from 13 residues. Germline CDR1 is SGHAT and CDR2 is FQNNGV. Deletions cut 4 bases from V and 4 bases from J, with 10 bases between. CDR3 nucleotides: TGTGCCAGCAGCTCGCCGGGGGGCACTGAAGCTTTCTTT. It is translated as CASSSPGGTEAFF.

This clone turned up a few times. The chain has TRBV5-1 and TRBJ2-7, with D perhaps TRBD1 (6 bases). The germline V and J ends were trimmed by 4 bases and 0 bases, with 11 bases remaining between them. The CDR3 totals 14 residues. CDR1 SGHRS and CDR2 YFSETQ come from the germline V gene. The CDR3 loop reads CASSPWTVSYEQYF. In DNA, the CDR3 is TGCGCCAGCAGCCCCTGGACAGTCTCCTACGAGCAGTACTTC.

The V and J genes are TRBV4-1 and TRBJ2-5, with D possibly matching TRBD2 (5 bases). CDR3 length: 11 residues. With 5 bases removed from V and 9 bases from J, the gap between germline ends came to 10 bases. Germline loops: CDR1 MGHRA, CDR2 YSYEKL. DNA of the CDR3: TGCGCCAGCAGCTATCACGGGGCCCAGTACTTC. Its protein product is CASSYHGAQYF.

This clone came up a few times. The chain recombines TRBV10-1 with TRBJ1-2, with D uncertain. Germline V gene data show CDR1 as WNHNN and CDR2 as SYGVQD (reference sequence). CDR3 size: 14 residues. Trimming pared 0 bases from V and 4 bases from J, leaving 9 bases between. This CDR3 reads CASSESRSFYGYTF. For the CDR3, the DNA is TGCGCCAGCAGTGAGTCGCGAAGTTTCTATGGCTACACCTTC.

The count of this clone is one. The chain recombines TRBV28 with TRBJ1-4, with D perhaps TRBD1 (6 bases). The CDR3 covers 16 residues. V lost 3 bases, J lost 3 bases, and 14 bases lay in between. Germline-derived CDR1 and CDR2 are MDHEN and SYDVKM. The CDR3 region is CASSLVRGWPNEKLFF. In DNA form, the CDR3 reads TGTGCCAGCAGTTTGGTCAGGGGTTGGCCTAATGAAAAACTGTTTTTT.

The CDR3: CASSPTPRVETEAFF. DNA of the CDR3: TGCGCCAGCAGCCCTACCCCCAGGGTAGAGACTGAAGCTTTCTTT. V gene TRBV4-3 combines with J gene TRBJ1-1; D might be TRBD1 (5 bases). Germline-derived CDR1 and CDR2 are LGHNA and YSLEER. Trimming removed 4 bases at V and 5 bases at J, with 17 bases between. The CDR3 is 15 residues long.

This clone showed up just a few times. The genes are TRBV4-2 and TRBJ2-7; 8 bases align to TRBD2. V was pared by 0 bases and J by 0 bases, with 13 bases of the junction left unmatched. This CDR3 spans 19 amino acids. Germline CDR1 and CDR2: LGHNA and YNFKEQ. The CDR3: CASSQDSYRGGLPSYEQYF. CDR3 sequence (DNA): TGTGCCAGCAGCCAAGATAGTTACCGGGGGGGCTTACCCTCCTACGAGCAGTACTTC.

This clone was picked up a small number of times. The rearrangement links TRBV14 to TRBJ1-2; tentatively, D is TRBD1 (5 bases). Germline values: CDR1 SGHDN, CDR2 FVKESK. V lost 4 bases and J lost 5, with 11 bases in between. The CDR3 contains 13 residues. Written as DNA, the CDR3 is TGTGCCAGCAGCCCGGGACTTACGTATGGCTACACCTTC. The encoded protein is CASSPGLTYGYTF.

The chain links TRBV27 to TRBJ1-1, with D unclear. The V end lost 3 bases, the J end lost 2 bases, and 7 bases lay between the germline ends. The length of the CDR3 is 13 residues. Germline V CDR1 and CDR2: MNHEY, SMNVEV (reference sequence). CDR3 residues: CASSLGRNTEAFF. The CDR3 nucleotides read TGTGCCAGCAGTTTGGGGAGAAACACTGAAGCTTTCTTT.

This clone has a handful of counts. The chain couples TRBV2 to TRBJ2-3; D is possibly TRBD1 (5 bases). The germline V and J ends were trimmed by 4 bases and 2 bases, with 10 bases remaining between them. The CDR3 covers 14 residues. The V gene's germline CDR1 is SNHLY and CDR2 FYNNEI. The CDR3 DNA sequence: TGTGCCAGCAGTGTGCAGGGTTTCACAGATACGCAGTATTTT. It yields the protein CASSVQGFTDTQYF.

This clone appeared a few times. The genes are TRBV11-2 and TRBJ1-1; possible D gene TRBD1, 6 bases. The CDR3 extends over 16 amino acids. V lost 5 bases and J lost 1, with 17 bases in between. CDR1 is SGHAT and CDR2 is FQNNGV in the germline V gene. The CDR3 region has the DNA TGTGCCAGCAGCCCTCGAGGGACATCGCGGAACACTGAAGCTTTCTTT. Amino acid sequence: CASSPRGTSRNTEAFF. Full variable domain (missing parts from reference TRBV11-2 and TRBJ1-1): EAGVAQSPRYKIIEKRQSVAFWCNPISGHATLYWYQQILGQGPKLLIQFQNNGVVDDSQLPKDRFSAERLKGVDSTLKIQPAKLEDSAVYLCASSPRGTSRNTEAFFGQGTRLTVV.

V usage is TRBV4-1 and J usage is TRBJ1-5, with 7 bases fitting TRBD1. This CDR3 comprises 14 residues. J lost 7 bases, V lost 1 base, and 4 bases had no gene match. From germline, CDR1 is MGHRA and CDR2 YSYEKL. The CDR3 loop reads CASSQGGGGQPQHF. For the CDR3, the DNA is TGCGCCAGCAGCCAAGGAGGGGGCGGACAGCCCCAGCATTTT.

The chain couples TRBV5-1 to TRBJ2-5, with D possibly being TRBD2 (6 bases). Germline V gives CDR1 SGHRS, CDR2 YFSETQ. CDR3 length equals 15 residues. The germline V and J ends were trimmed by 4 bases and 4 bases, with 17 bases remaining between them. Here the CDR3 DNA reads TGCGCCAGCAGCCCGTTCTCGGGAGAAGGAGAGACCCAGTACTTC. Its translation: CASSPFSGEGETQYF.

This clone was counted between two and nine times. The chain couples TRBV30 to TRBJ2-5; 8 bases line up with TRBD2. The CDR3 has 13 amino acids. V shed 5 bases, J shed 4 bases, and the junction held 6 bases outside the gene matches. Per germline, CDR1 GTSNPN and CDR2 SVGIG (reference sequence). Written as DNA, the CDR3 is TGTGCCTGGGCGGGAGGACATGGAGAGACCCAGTACTTC. This gives the protein CAWAGGHGETQYF. Filled out from reference TRBV30 and TRBJ2-5, the complete variable domain reads SQTIHQWPATLVQPVGSPLSLECTVEGTSNPNLYWYRQAAGRGLQLLFYSVGIGQISSEVPQNLSASRPQDRQFILSSKKLLLSDSGFYLCAWAGGHGETQYFGPGTRLLVL.

The chain has TRBV11-2 and TRBJ1-1; tentative D call: TRBD1 (6 bases). The length of the CDR3 is 13 residues. Per germline, CDR1 SGHAT and CDR2 FQNNGV. The ends were cut back, 2 bases at V and 7 bases at J, with 11 bases in the middle. Written as DNA, the CDR3 is TGTGCCAGCAGCTTACCCCAGGACAGTGAAGCTTTCTTT. Translated: CASSLPQDSEAFF.